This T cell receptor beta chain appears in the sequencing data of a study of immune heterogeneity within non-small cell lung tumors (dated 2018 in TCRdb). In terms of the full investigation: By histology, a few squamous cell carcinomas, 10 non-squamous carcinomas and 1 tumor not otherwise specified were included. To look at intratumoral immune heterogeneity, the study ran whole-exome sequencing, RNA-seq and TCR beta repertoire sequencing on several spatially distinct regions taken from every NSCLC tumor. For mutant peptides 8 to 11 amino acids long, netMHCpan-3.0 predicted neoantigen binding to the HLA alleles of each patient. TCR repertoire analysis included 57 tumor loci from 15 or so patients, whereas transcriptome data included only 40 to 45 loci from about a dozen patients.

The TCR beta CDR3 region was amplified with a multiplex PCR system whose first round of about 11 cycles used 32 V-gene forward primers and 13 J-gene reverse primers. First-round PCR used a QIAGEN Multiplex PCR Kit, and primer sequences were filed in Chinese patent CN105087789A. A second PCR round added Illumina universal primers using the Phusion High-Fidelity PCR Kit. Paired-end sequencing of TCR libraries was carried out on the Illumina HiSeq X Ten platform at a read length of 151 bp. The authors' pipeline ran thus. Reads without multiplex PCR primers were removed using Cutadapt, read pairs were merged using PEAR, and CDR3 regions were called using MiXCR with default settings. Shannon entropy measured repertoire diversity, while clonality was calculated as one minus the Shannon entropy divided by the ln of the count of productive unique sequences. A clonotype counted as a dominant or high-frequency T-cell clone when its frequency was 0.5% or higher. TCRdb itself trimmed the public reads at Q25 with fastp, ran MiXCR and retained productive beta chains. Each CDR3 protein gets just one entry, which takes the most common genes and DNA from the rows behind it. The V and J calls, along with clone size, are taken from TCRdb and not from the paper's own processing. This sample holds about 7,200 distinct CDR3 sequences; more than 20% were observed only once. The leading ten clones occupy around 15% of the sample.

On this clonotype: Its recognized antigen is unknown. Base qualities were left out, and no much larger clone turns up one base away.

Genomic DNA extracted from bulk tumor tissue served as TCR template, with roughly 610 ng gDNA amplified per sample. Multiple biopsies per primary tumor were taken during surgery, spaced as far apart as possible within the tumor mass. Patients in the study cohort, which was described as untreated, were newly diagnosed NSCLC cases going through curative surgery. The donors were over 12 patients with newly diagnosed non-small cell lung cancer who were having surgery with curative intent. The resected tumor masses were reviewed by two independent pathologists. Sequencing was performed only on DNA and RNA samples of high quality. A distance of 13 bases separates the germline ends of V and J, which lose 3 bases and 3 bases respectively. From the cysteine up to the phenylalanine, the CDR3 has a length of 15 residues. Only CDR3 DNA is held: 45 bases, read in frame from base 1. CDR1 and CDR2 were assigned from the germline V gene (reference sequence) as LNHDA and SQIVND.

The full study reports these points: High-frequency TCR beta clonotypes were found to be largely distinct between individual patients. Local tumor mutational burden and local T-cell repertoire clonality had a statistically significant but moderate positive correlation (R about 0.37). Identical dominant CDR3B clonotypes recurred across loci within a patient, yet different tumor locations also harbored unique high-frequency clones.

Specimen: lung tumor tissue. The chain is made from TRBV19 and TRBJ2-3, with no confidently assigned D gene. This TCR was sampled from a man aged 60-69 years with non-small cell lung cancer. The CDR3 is CASSILVVRTDTQYF. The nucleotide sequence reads TGTGCCAGTAGTATTTTGGTAGTACGGACAGATACGCAGTATTTT.